This TCR beta chain came from a study of shared clonotypes between healthy human individuals. It was CD45RO-negative cells, positively selected for CCR7, that made up naive CD8 cells, with terminally differentiated effector memory CD45RA+ cells excluded. The V gene end was trimmed by 4 bases and the J gene end by 5 bases; junction bases not matched to a gene: 8. The CDR3 is 15 residues long. Germline V gene data show CDR1 as MGHRA and CDR2 as YSYEKL. TCRdb's table, derived via immunoSEQ multiplex PCR, lists solely in-frame clones and lacks some. The table includes 1.5 million to 2.5 million clones, approximately 94% detected once.

The chain joins TRBV4-1 to TRBJ2-7; 10 nucleotides agree with TRBD1. The sequence was obtained from a young man in good health. Sequenced material: naive CD8+ T cells sorted from blood. CDR3 in DNA: TGCGCCAGCAGCCCCGCCGGGACAGGGGCACACGAGCAGTACTTC. Its translation: CASSPAGTGAHEQYF.